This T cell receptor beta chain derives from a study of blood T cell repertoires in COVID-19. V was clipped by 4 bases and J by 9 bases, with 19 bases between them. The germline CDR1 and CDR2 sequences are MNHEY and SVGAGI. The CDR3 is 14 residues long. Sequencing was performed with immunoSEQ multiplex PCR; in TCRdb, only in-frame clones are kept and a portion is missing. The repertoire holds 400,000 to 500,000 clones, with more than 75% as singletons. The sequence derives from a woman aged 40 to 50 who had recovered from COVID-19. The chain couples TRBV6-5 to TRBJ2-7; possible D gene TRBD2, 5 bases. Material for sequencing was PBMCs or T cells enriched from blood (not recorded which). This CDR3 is CASSSPGYRVGQYF. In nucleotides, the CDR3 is TGTGCCAGCAGTTCTCCGGGATATCGGGTCGGGCAGTACTTC.